A selection of T cell receptor beta chains follows, all from one sample in a study of blood T cell repertoires in COVID-19. Generated by immunoSEQ multiplex PCR, the TCRdb table keeps only in-frame clones and is missing some. The sample has 110,000 to 150,000 clones, 65% to 80% seen once; the top ten hold 3.5% to 4.5%. Sample: peripheral blood. These receptors all stem from a man between 60 and 75 years old with acute or convalescent COVID-19. Both conserved end residues are part of each CDR3. A D gene is named only where the DNA matches it firmly. Where a row states a size, it is once, few, many or the class of an expanded clone; other rows omit it.

size	J	V	D	CDR3	DNA
NA	TRBJ1-6	TRBV5-1	NA	CASSLTGSYNSPLHF	TGCGCCAGCAGCCTTACCGGGTCTTATAATTCACCCCTCCACTTT
NA	TRBJ2-5	TRBV5-6	NA	CASSLAGTPSEETQYF	TGTGCCAGCAGCTTGGCGGGAACGCCCTCTGAAGAGACCCAGTACTTC
few	TRBJ2-1	TRBV5-6	NA	CASSSLRTTYNEQFF	TGTGCCAGCAGCTCCCTCAGGACTACCTACAATGAGCAGTTCTTC
NA	TRBJ1-1	TRBV7-2	TRBD1	CASSLGQGGTAEAFF	TGTGCCAGCAGCTTAGGACAGGGGGGTACCGCTGAAGCTTTCTTT
NA	TRBJ1-5	TRBV6-5	NA	CASSAVSNQPQHF	TGTGCCAGCAGCGCGGTCAGCAATCAGCCCCAGCATTTT
NA	TRBJ1-1	TRBV6-5	NA	CASSYGGYAFF	TGTGCCAGCAGTTACGGCGGGTATGCTTTCTTT
NA	TRBJ2-7	TRBV20-1	NA	CSASQQGPYEQYF	TGCAGTGCCAGTCAGCAGGGGCCCTACGAGCAGTACTTC
NA	TRBJ1-2	TRBV18	NA	CASSENREKNYGYTF	TGTGCCAGCTCAGAAAACAGGGAAAAGAACTATGGCTACACCTTC
NA	TRBJ2-3	TRBV19	TRBD2	CASRTTLAGSTDTQYF	TGTGCCAGTAGAACCACCCTAGCGGGAAGCACAGATACGCAGTATTTT
few	TRBJ2-7	TRBV7-2	TRBD2	CASSLSSGSSYEQYF	TGTGCCAGCAGCTTAAGTAGCGGGAGTTCCTACGAGCAGTACTTC
few	TRBJ2-6	TRBV21-1	NA	CASSKGGGQQGSGANVLTF	TGTGCCAGCAGCAAAGGAGGGGGCCAACAGGGTTCTGGGGCCAACGTCCTGACTTTC
few	TRBJ1-3	TRBV4-2	NA	CASSFPGNTIYF	TGTGCCAGCAGCTTCCCGGGTAACACCATATATTTT
NA	TRBJ2-7	TRBV28	NA	CASSLGGSRDEQYF	TGTGCCAGCAGTTTAGGAGGCTCTAGGGACGAGCAGTACTTC
NA	TRBJ1-2	TRBV10-3	NA	CAISEGQLSYGYTF	TGTGCCATCAGTGAGGGACAGCTCTCCTATGGCTACACCTTC
NA	TRBJ1-2	TRBV21-1	NA	CASSSRGRCYGYTF	TGTGCCAGCAGCTCAAGAGGCCGTTGCTATGGCTACACCTTC
NA	TRBJ2-5	TRBV6-5	TRBD1	CASSRQGLLETQYF	TGTGCCAGCAGTCGACAGGGGCTTCTAGAGACCCAGTACTTC
NA	TRBJ2-7	TRBV4-2	TRBD1	CASSQELGQGGENEQYF	TGTGCCAGCAGCCAAGAATTGGGACAGGGTGGGGAAAACGAGCAGTACTTC
NA	TRBJ2-5	TRBV7-3	TRBD2	CASSPREAGLETQYF	TGTGCCAGCAGCCCCCGTGAAGCGGGGTTAGAGACCCAGTACTTC
NA	TRBJ1-5	TRBV7-6	NA	CASRLGQNSNQPQHF	TGTGCCAGCAGGTTAGGACAGAATAGCAATCAGCCCCAGCATTTT
NA	TRBJ1-3	TRBV3-1/TRBV3-2	NA	CASSPLDSSSGNTIYF	TGTGCCAGCAGCCCACTGGACTCGAGCTCTGGAAACACCATATATTTT
NA	TRBJ2-3	TRBV28	NA	CASSSGGVEDTQYF	TGTGCCAGCAGTTCTGGAGGAGTGGAAGATACGCAGTATTTT
once	TRBJ2-1	TRBV2	TRBD1	CASILTGVGFNEQFF	TGTGCCAGCATTTTGACAGGGGTAGGTTTCAATGAGCAGTTCTTC
NA	TRBJ1-1	TRBV27	TRBD1	CASQNSGTGFDTEAFF	TGTGCCAGCCAAAACTCCGGGACAGGCTTTGACACTGAAGCTTTCTTT
NA	TRBJ2-7	TRBV30	TRBD1	CAWRESTGDAYEQYF	TGTGCCTGGAGGGAATCGACAGGGGATGCCTACGAGCAGTACTTC
NA	TRBJ1-1	TRBV27	NA	CASSFQGYGTEAFF	TGTGCCAGCAGTTTCCAGGGTTACGGCACTGAAGCTTTCTTT
NA	TRBJ2-7	TRBV10-2	TRBD2	CASRSLAGEGYEQYF	TGCGCCAGCAGATCCTTAGCGGGAGAAGGATACGAGCAGTACTTC
once	TRBJ1-1	TRBV30	NA	CACLRRMNTEAFF	TGTGCCTGCCTCAGGAGGATGAACACTGAAGCTTTCTTT
NA	TRBJ2-7	TRBV5-5	NA	CASSLGGGVSYEQYF	TGTGCCAGCAGCTTGGGAGGGGGGGTGTCCTACGAGCAGTACTTC
NA	TRBJ2-7	TRBV4-3	NA	CASSQDLGSEQYF	TGCGCCAGCAGCCAAGATTTGGGGAGCGAGCAGTACTTC
NA	TRBJ2-1	TRBV3-1/TRBV3-2	TRBD2	CASSQLAGGFHNEQFF	TGTGCCAGCAGCCAACTAGCGGGAGGGTTCCACAATGAGCAGTTCTTC
NA	TRBJ2-1	TRBV19	NA	CASSPSPRGYSEQFF	TGTGCCAGTAGTCCCTCACCGAGGGGGTATTCCGAGCAGTTCTTC
NA	TRBJ1-1	TRBV18	NA	CASSPTHRAGNTEAFF	TGTGCCAGCTCACCGACCCACAGGGCTGGGAACACTGAAGCTTTCTTT
NA	TRBJ2-7	TRBV10-1	NA	CARLAYYEQYF	TGCGCCAGACTAGCTTACTACGAGCAGTACTTC
NA	TRBJ1-2	TRBV28	TRBD1	CASSFQGESYGYTF	TGTGCCAGCAGTTTTCAGGGGGAGTCCTATGGCTACACCTTC
NA	TRBJ2-7	TRBV18	NA	CASSSDSGEQYF	TGTGCCAGCTCGTCCGACAGTGGAGAGCAGTACTTC
NA	TRBJ2-3	TRBV12-3/TRBV12-4	NA	CASSEGGDTQYF	TGTGCCAGCAGCGAAGGGGGAGATACGCAGTATTTT
NA	TRBJ1-5	TRBV5-1	TRBD1	CASSIQGGEQPQHF	TGCGCCAGCAGCATACAGGGGGGAGAACAGCCCCAGCATTTT
NA	TRBJ1-2	TRBV20-1	NA	CSARVAFDTF	TGCAGTGCTAGAGTGGCCTTCGACACCTTC
NA	TRBJ1-2	TRBV3-1/TRBV3-2	NA	CASSQDTGSGYTF	TGTGCCAGCAGCCAAGATACGGGAAGCGGCTACACCTTC
once	TRBJ1-3	TRBV30	NA	CAWRSWQGGNTIYF	TGTGCCTGGAGATCGTGGCAGGGGGGAAACACCATATATTTT
NA	TRBJ1-4	TRBV12-3/TRBV12-4	NA	CASLGGPNEKLFF	TGTGCCAGCCTCGGGGGGCCTAATGAAAAACTGTTTTTT
NA	TRBJ1-2	TRBV5-5	NA	CASSLLESYGYTF	TGTGCCAGCAGCTTGCTGGAGAGCTATGGCTACACCTTC
NA	TRBJ1-5	TRBV19	TRBD1	CASSIGGQVRQPQHF	TGTGCCAGTAGTATTGGGGGACAGGTCCGTCAGCCCCAGCATTTT
NA	TRBJ1-4	TRBV7-2	NA	CASSLAGGANEKLFF	TGTGCCAGCAGCTTAGCCGGGGGGGCTAATGAAAAACTGTTTTTT
few	TRBJ2-7	TRBV29-1	NA	CSVETGNTYEQYF	TGCAGCGTTGAAACAGGGAACACCTACGAGCAGTACTTC
NA	TRBJ1-5	TRBV2	NA	CASRGGSNQPQHF	TGTGCCAGCAGGGGGGGTAGCAATCAGCCCCAGCATTTT
NA	TRBJ1-3	TRBV29-1	NA	CSVFESGAGNTIYF	TGCAGCGTTTTTGAGTCCGGGGCTGGAAACACCATATATTTT
NA	TRBJ2-3	TRBV7-2	NA	CASSSSGTPGTDTQYF	TGTGCCAGCAGCTCGTCCGGGACTCCGGGCACAGATACGCAGTATTTT
few	TRBJ1-2	TRBV2	TRBD1	CASSEVTGGNYGYTF	TGTGCCAGCAGTGAGGTTACAGGGGGTAACTATGGCTACACCTTC
NA	TRBJ1-1	TRBV4-1	TRBD1	CASSQDNRGQTEAFF	TGCGCCAGCAGCCAAGATAACAGGGGGCAAACTGAAGCTTTCTTT
NA	TRBJ2-2	TRBV27	TRBD2	CASSPMTSGNWGGELFF	TGTGCCAGCAGTCCGATGACTAGCGGGAATTGGGGCGGGGAGCTGTTTTTT
NA	TRBJ1-2	TRBV7-2	TRBD1	CASSLYRDRDYGYTF	TGTGCCAGCAGCCTCTACCGGGACAGAGACTATGGCTACACCTTC
NA	TRBJ2-7	TRBV5-1	NA	CASSSTVAPSEQYF	TGCGCCAGCAGCTCGACAGTGGCCCCCTCCGAGCAGTACTTC
NA	TRBJ2-7	TRBV7-3	TRBD1	CASSTGQVYSYEQYF	TGTGCCAGCAGCACGGGACAGGTTTACTCCTACGAGCAGTACTTC
NA	TRBJ1-3	TRBV3-1/TRBV3-2	NA	CASSPLRGGESTIYF	TGTGCCAGCAGCCCGCTTAGAGGAGGGGAAAGCACCATATATTTT